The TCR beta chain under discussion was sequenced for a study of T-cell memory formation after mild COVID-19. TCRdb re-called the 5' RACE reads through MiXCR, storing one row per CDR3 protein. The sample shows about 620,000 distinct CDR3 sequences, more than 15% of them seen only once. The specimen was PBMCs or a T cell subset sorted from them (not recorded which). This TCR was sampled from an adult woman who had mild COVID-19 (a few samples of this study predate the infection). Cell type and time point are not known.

Here the CDR3 reads CASSTDWGGSEAFF. DNA of the CDR3: TGCGCCAGCAGCACGGATTGGGGTGGATCTGAAGCTTTCTTT. The rearrangement joins TRBV5-1 to TRBJ1-1; the D is unclear. Looked up from germline, CDR1 is SGHRS and CDR2 is YFSETQ. The V and J ends lost 4 bases and 6 bases respectively, with 16 bases between them. CDR3 size: 14 residues.